The rows below give T cell receptor beta chains drawn from one sample of a study of CD8+ T cells in alopecia areata. TCRdb's copy holds only in-frame clones and misses some; the assay was immunoSEQ multiplex PCR. This table holds 150,000 to 200,000 clones, about 65% found once. The sample in question was CD4+ T cells sorted from blood, obtained between weeks 47 and 50, from a patient treated with tofacitinib. The receptors were sampled from a human donor with alopecia areata. The CDR3 runs from the conserved cysteine through the conserved F or W. The order of the fields is clone size, D gene, J gene, V gene, CDR3 protein, CDR3 DNA. D genes are given only for firm matches. Only part of the rows carry a size: once, few, many, or a class if the clone is expanded.

>.|.|TRBJ1-1|TRBV29-1
CSVVGVVGNTEAFF
TGCAGCGTTGTCGGGGTGGTTGGGAACACTGAAGCTTTCTTT
>.|.|TRBJ2-7|TRBV5-6
CASSRGTLTYEQYF
TGTGCCAGCAGCCGTGGAACTCTAACCTACGAGCAGTACTTC
>few|.|TRBJ2-1|TRBV6-1
CASSAEGTSRQFF
TGTGCCAGCAGTGCCGAGGGAACCAGTCGGCAGTTCTTC
>.|.|TRBJ1-6|TRBV9
CASSSSDGGNSPLHF
TGTGCCAGCAGCTCGTCCGACGGGGGAAATTCACCCCTCCACTTT
>few|.|TRBJ1-3|TRBV27
CASSPAADSGNTIYF
TGTGCCAGCAGCCCGGCGGCAGACTCTGGAAACACCATATATTTT
>.|.|TRBJ2-3|TRBV7-2
CASSLVQGPDTQYF
TGTGCCAGCAGCTTAGTGCAGGGCCCAGATACGCAGTATTTT
>.|TRBD2|TRBJ2-2|TRBV4-3
CASSQDRSGGARELFF
TGCGCCAGCAGCCAAGATCGGAGCGGGGGGGCCCGGGAGCTGTTTTTT
>.|TRBD1|TRBJ2-5|TRBV28
CASSAPGQGISETQYF
TGTGCCAGCAGTGCACCTGGACAGGGGATATCAGAGACCCAGTACTTC
>.|.|TRBJ2-3|TRBV5-1
CASTPGAGSTDTQYF
TGCGCCAGCACCCCCGGGGCAGGCAGCACAGATACGCAGTATTTT
>.|.|TRBJ1-2|TRBV9
CASSLSHYGYTF
TGTGCCAGCAGCTTGAGCCACTATGGCTACACCTTC
>few|.|TRBJ2-6|TRBV19
CASSRDSSSGANVLTF
TGTGCCAGTTCCCGGGACTCAAGCTCTGGGGCCAACGTCCTGACTTTC
>.|TRBD2|TRBJ2-4|TRBV9
CASSPTGTSFNIQYF
TGTGCCAGCAGCCCTACCGGGACTAGCTTTAACATTCAGTACTTC
>.|.|TRBJ2-1|TRBV20-1
CSARQVAEQFF
TGCAGTGCTAGACAGGTGGCTGAGCAGTTCTTC
>.|.|TRBJ2-7|TRBV9
CASSESSLSSYEQYF
TGTGCCAGCAGCGAGTCTAGCCTGAGCTCCTACGAGCAGTACTTC
>few|TRBD2|TRBJ2-1|TRBV7-9
CASSLVAGLGYNEQFF
TGTGCCAGCAGCTTAGTAGCGGGGCTGGGATACAATGAGCAGTTCTTC
>.|TRBD1|TRBJ2-2|TRBV10-1
CASSDGTANTGELFF
TGCGCCAGCAGCGACGGGACAGCTAACACCGGGGAGCTGTTTTTT
>.|.|TRBJ1-5|TRBV5-4
CASSEGYNQPQHF
TGTGCCAGCAGCGAAGGATACAATCAGCCCCAGCATTTT
>.|.|TRBJ1-5|TRBV11-2
CASSSQSNQPQHF
TGTGCCAGCAGCTCCCAGTCGAATCAGCCCCAGCATTTT
>few|TRBD1|TRBJ2-5|TRBV29-1
CSVLGQPIQQETQYF
TGCAGCGTTTTGGGACAGCCGATTCAACAAGAGACCCAGTACTTC
>few|.|TRBJ2-5|TRBV18
CASSIDRSKTQYF
TGTGCCAGCTCAATTGACCGCAGCAAGACCCAGTACTTC
>.|.|TRBJ2-7|TRBV29-1
CSVGGARGEQYF
TGCAGCGTTGGTGGGGCACGCGGCGAGCAGTACTTC
>.|.|TRBJ1-6|TRBV9
CASSVEEGRSNSPLHF
TGTGCCAGCAGCGTAGAAGAGGGTCGGAGTAATTCACCCCTCCACTTT
>few|.|TRBJ2-3|TRBV29-1
CSALGRLALITDTQYF
TGCAGCGCCCTAGGTCGGCTAGCGTTGATCACAGATACGCAGTATTTT
>.|TRBD1|TRBJ1-5|TRBV5-1
CASSPGQGNQPQHF
TGCGCCAGCAGCCCGGGACAGGGAAATCAGCCCCAGCATTTT
>.|.|TRBJ1-5|TRBV7-2
CASSSTHQPQHF
TGTGCCAGCAGCTCCACTCACCAGCCCCAGCATTTT
>.|TRBD1|TRBJ2-1|TRBV30
CAWSGRQGWNEQFF
TGTGCCTGGAGCGGTCGACAGGGATGGAATGAGCAGTTCTTC
>.|TRBD1|TRBJ1-2|TRBV7-2
CASSFTGGGYTF
TGTGCCAGCAGCTTCACAGGGGGAGGCTACACCTTC
>.|TRBD1|TRBJ1-1|TRBV7-8
CASSLRQGGEAFF
TGTGCCAGCAGCCTCCGACAGGGAGGTGAAGCTTTCTTT
>.|.|TRBJ1-1|TRBV2
CASSDGLAEAFF
TGTGCCAGCAGTGATGGTCTGGCTGAAGCTTTCTTT
>.|.|TRBJ2-5|TRBV20-1
CSARILETQYF
TGCAGTGCTAGGATACTTGAGACCCAGTACTTC
>.|TRBD1|TRBJ2-7|TRBV7-7
CASSFDRGYEQYF
TGTGCCAGCAGCTTCGACAGGGGCTACGAGCAGTACTTC
>.|TRBD1|TRBJ1-2|TRBV29-1
CSAIDRGEGYTF
TGCAGCGCTATTGACAGGGGTGAGGGCTACACCTTC
>once|TRBD2|TRBJ2-1|TRBV30
CAWVTGGLRRDEQFF
TGTGCCTGGGTGACGGGGGGGCTAAGAAGGGATGAGCAGTTCTTC
>.|.|TRBJ2-7|TRBV7-2
CASSSPSYEQYF
TGTGCCAGCAGCTCCCCTTCCTACGAGCAGTACTTC
>many|TRBD2|TRBJ2-5|TRBV7-3
CASSLTGGETQYF
TGTGCCAGCAGCTTAACGGGAGGGGAGACCCAGTACTTC
>few|.|TRBJ1-2|TRBV27
CASSPRGHGYTF
TGTGCCAGCAGCCCCCGAGGGCATGGCTACACCTTC
>.|.|TRBJ1-5|TRBV19
CASSIARQGRRQPQHF
TGTGCCAGTAGTATAGCTCGGCAGGGGAGGCGACAGCCCCAGCATTTT
>few|.|TRBJ1-6|TRBV2
CASSASRNNSPLHF
TGTGCCAGCAGTGCTTCCAGAAATAATTCACCCCTCCACTTT
>.|.|TRBJ2-3|TRBV5-1
CASSVGPRGGGTDTQYF
TGCGCCAGCAGCGTGGGGCCGCGAGGGGGAGGCACAGATACGCAGTATTTT
>.|.|TRBJ2-7|TRBV15
CATSREGRTTEQYF
TGTGCCACCAGCAGAGAAGGCAGGACTACGGAGCAGTACTTC